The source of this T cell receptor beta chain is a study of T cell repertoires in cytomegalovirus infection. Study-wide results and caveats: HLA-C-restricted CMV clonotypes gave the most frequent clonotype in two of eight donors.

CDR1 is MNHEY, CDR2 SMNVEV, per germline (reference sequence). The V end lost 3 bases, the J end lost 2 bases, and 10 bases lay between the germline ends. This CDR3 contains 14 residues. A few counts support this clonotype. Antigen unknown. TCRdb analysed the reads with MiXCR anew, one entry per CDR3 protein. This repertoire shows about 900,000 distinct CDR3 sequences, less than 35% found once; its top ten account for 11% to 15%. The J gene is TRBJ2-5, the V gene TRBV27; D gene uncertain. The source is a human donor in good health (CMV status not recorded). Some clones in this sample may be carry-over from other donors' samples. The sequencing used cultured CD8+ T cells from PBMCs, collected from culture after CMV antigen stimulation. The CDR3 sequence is CASSFYSSQETQYF. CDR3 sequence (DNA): TGTGCCAGCAGTTTCTACAGTAGTCAAGAGACCCAGTACTTC.